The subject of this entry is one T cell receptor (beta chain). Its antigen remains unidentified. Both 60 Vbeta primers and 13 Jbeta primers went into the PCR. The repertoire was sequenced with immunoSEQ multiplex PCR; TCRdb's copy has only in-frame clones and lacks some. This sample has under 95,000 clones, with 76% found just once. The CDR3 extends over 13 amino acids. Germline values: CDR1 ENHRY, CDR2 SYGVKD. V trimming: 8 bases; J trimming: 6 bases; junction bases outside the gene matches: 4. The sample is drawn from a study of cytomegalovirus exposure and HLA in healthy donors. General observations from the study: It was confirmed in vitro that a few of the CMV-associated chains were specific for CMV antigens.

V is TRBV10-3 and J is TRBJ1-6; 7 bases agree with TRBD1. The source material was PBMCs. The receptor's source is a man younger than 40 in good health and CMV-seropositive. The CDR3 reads CAIRQGLNSPLHF. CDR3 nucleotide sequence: TGTGCCATCCGACAGGGACTTAATTCACCCCTCCACTTT.